This passage covers 25 T cell receptor beta chains from one sample sequenced in a study of STAT3 mutations in large granular lymphocyte leukemia. Study-level results: In T-cell large granular lymphocyte leukemia, about half of patients showed multiple immunodominant subclonotypes.

Assay used: immunoSEQ multiplex PCR; TCRdb lists only in-frame clones, some missing. The sample shows almost 25,000 clones, about 94% of them seen only once. For these receptors, no antigen is known. Input material: peripheral blood mononuclear cells. Source of these receptors: a man aged 35 to 55 with T-cell large granular lymphocyte leukemia. Some clones in this sample may be carry-over from other donors' samples.

This chain links TRBV25-1 with TRBJ2-2, with TRBD1 matching 10 bases. V trimming: 6 bases; J trimming: 6 bases; junction bases outside the gene matches: 4. The CDR3 extends over 14 amino acids. Germline V lookup: CDR1 MGHDK, CDR2 SYGVNS. The CDR3 DNA reads TGTGCCAGCAGGAGGGACAGGGGATCCGGGGAGCTGTTTTTT. Translating gives CASRRDRGSGELFF.

The rearrangement uses TRBV2 and TRBJ1-2; maybe TRBD1 (5 bases). V was cut by 5 bases and J by 2 bases, with 15 bases left in between. Germline-derived CDR1 and CDR2 are SNHLY and FYNNEI. The CDR3 extends over 15 amino acids. The CDR3 protein is CASSLGENINYGYTF. The DNA for the CDR3 is TGTGCCAGCAGTCTGGGGGAGAATATAAACTATGGCTACACCTTC.

The J gene is TRBJ2-7, the V gene TRBV19, with D possibly being TRBD2 (6 bases). Trimming pared 5 bases from V and 0 bases from J, leaving 11 bases between. CDR1 LNHDA and CDR2 SQIVND come from the germline V gene (reference sequence). There are 14 residues in the CDR3. CDR3 in DNA: TGTGCCAGTAGTCGGGACTTCTCCTCCTACGAGCAGTACTTC. It yields the protein CASSRDFSSYEQYF.

This chain connects TRBV5-1 to TRBJ1-2; TRBD1 might be the D (6 bases). This CDR3 is 12 amino acids long. The V gene lost 5 bases and the J gene lost 4 bases, with 9 bases spanning the gap. Germline lookup yields CDR1 SGHRS and CDR2 YFSETQ. The CDR3 region is CASSEGVYGYTF. The CDR3 region has the DNA TGCGCCAGCAGTGAGGGGGTCTATGGCTACACCTTC.

V gene TRBV15 combines with J gene TRBJ2-3; D perhaps matches TRBD2 (6 bases). The CDR3 has 16 residues. The ends were cut back, 0 bases at V and 2 bases at J, with 12 bases in the middle. CDR1 and CDR2 (germline): LNHNV, YYDKDF (reference sequence). CDR3 protein: CATSRDWRAPTDTQYF. Here the CDR3 DNA reads TGTGCCACCAGCAGAGATTGGAGGGCCCCCACAGATACGCAGTATTTT.

This chain uses TRBV5-1 with TRBJ2-5; 7 bases align to TRBD2. Germline lookup yields CDR1 SGHRS and CDR2 YFSETQ. The CDR3 is made up of 13 amino acids. The junction had 4 bases not matched to a gene; V was cut back by 3 bases and J by 5 bases. The CDR3 region is CASSSSGEETQYF. Here the CDR3 DNA reads TGCGCCAGCAGCTCGAGCGGGGAGGAGACCCAGTACTTC.

The rearrangement links TRBV18 to TRBJ1-4; D is unresolved. V lost 1 base, J lost 0 bases, and 12 bases lay in between. Germline CDR1 and CDR2: KGHSH and LQKENI. The CDR3 runs 17 residues. CDR3 nucleotides: TGTGCCAGCTCACCACTGGCAGGCCCTACAACTAATGAAAAACTGTTTTTT. It is translated as CASSPLAGPTTNEKLFF.

The V call is TRBV6-1, the J call TRBJ1-2, with D tentatively TRBD1 (6 bases). The ends were cut back, 2 bases at V and 7 bases at J, with 20 bases in the middle. Per the germline V gene, CDR1 is MNHNS and CDR2 is SASEGT. This CDR3 is built from 16 residues. Here the CDR3 reads CASSETAPGTRGGYTF. CDR3 sequence (DNA): TGTGCCAGCAGTGAAACGGCTCCAGGGACAAGAGGTGGCTACACCTTC.

V is TRBV19 and J is TRBJ1-2, with no clear D. CDR1 and CDR2 (germline): LNHDA, SQIVND (reference sequence). The germline V and J ends were trimmed by 4 bases and 4 bases, with 7 bases remaining between them. The CDR3 is made up of 12 amino acids. Written as DNA, the CDR3 is TGTGCCAGTAGTACAAATACCTATGGCTACACCTTC. This sequence encodes CASSTNTYGYTF.

Only one count was recorded for this clone. The J gene is TRBJ2-5, the V gene TRBV5-4; D gene uncertain. Between the trimmed V and J ends, which lost 2 bases and 4 bases, there was a span of 9 bases. Germline V CDR1 and CDR2: SGHNT, YYREEE (reference sequence). This CDR3 comprises 13 residues. The CDR3 DNA reads as TGTGCCAGCAGCTTACCGGGCCCAGAGACCCAGTACTTC. Protein: CASSLPGPETQYF.

CDR3 nucleotides: TGTGCCAGCAGCTTAGCGCGGGGCGGGTACGAGCAGTACTTC. This encodes CASSLARGGYEQYF. This chain links TRBV7-9 with TRBJ2-7; a weak D match, TRBD2 (6 bases). The CDR3 has 14 residues. V lost 0 bases and J lost 4, with 10 bases in between. Germline values: CDR1 SEHNR, CDR2 FQNEAQ (reference sequence).

This chain joins TRBV6-5 and TRBJ2-7; D might be TRBD1 or TRBD2, each matching 5 bases. Trimming stripped 0 bases from V and 2 bases from J, with 11 bases between. The CDR3 length is 15 residues. Germline V gives CDR1 MNHEY, CDR2 SVGAGI. The CDR3 nucleotides read TGTGCCAGCAGTTACTCGAGCCTGGGGGCCTACGAGCAGTACTTC. Translation gives CASSYSSLGAYEQYF.

The J gene is TRBJ2-7, the V gene TRBV21-1; whether TRBD1, the table's D call, matches the DNA was not checked. TRBV21-1 is listed as a pseudogene. There are 15 residues in the CDR3. The CDR3 loop reads CASRLGQTSSYEQYF. The CDR3 bases are TGTGCCAGCAGACTTGGACAGACGAGCTCCTACGAGCAGTACTTC.

Here the CDR3 reads CASSQSPQRSYEQYF. DNA for the CDR3: TGCGCCAGCAGCCAATCCCCGCAGAGATCCTACGAGCAGTACTTC. The V gene is TRBV4-3, the J gene TRBJ2-7; D is ambiguous. The V end was cut by 2 bases, the J end by 1 base, with 12 bases between. The CDR3 has 15 amino acids. Per the germline V gene, CDR1 is LGHNA and CDR2 is YSLEER.

DNA for the CDR3: TGTGCCACCAGACCAGGGACCCGCGGGGTCGGGGAGCTGTTTTTT. Amino acid sequence: CATRPGTRGVGELFF. The V call is TRBV18, the J call TRBJ2-2, with a possible D match to TRBD2 (6 bases). The CDR3 is 15 amino acids. From germline, CDR1 is KGHSH and CDR2 LQKENI. V gave up 10 bases and J gave up 7 bases, with 22 bases separating them.

V is TRBV29-1 and J is TRBJ2-1, with D unclear. CDR1 is SQVTM and CDR2 is ANQGSEA in the germline V gene. The CDR3 extends over 11 amino acids. V was shortened by 7 bases and J by 12 bases, with 16 bases between the two germline ends. The chain's CDR3 is CSAMDGIGQFF. In nucleotides, the CDR3 is TGCAGCGCTATGGACGGAATCGGGCAGTTCTTC.

The J gene is TRBJ1-1, the V gene TRBV18; tentative D call: TRBD1 (6 bases). Germline V gene lookup returns CDR1 KGHSH and CDR2 LQKENI. This CDR3 region has 14 residues. V was clipped by 2 bases and J by 2 bases, with 9 bases between them. CDR3 sequence: CASSPGTSNTEAFF. The DNA for the CDR3 is TGTGCCAGCTCACCAGGGACATCAAACACTGAAGCTTTCTTT.

This clone was recorded a few times. The V call is TRBV7-9, the J call TRBJ2-5; 10 nucleotides match TRBD1. In germline, CDR1 is SEHNR, CDR2 FQNEAQ (reference sequence). V lost 5 bases to trimming and J lost 5 bases; unmatched junction nucleotides: 5. The CDR3 extends over 14 amino acids. The CDR3 DNA reads as TGTGCCAGCAGCCAGGGACAGGGGAGGGAGACCCAGTACTTC. It codes for CASSQGQGRETQYF.

The chain carries TRBV25-1 and TRBJ1-4; no definite D call. The CDR3 has 14 amino acids. The V gene's germline CDR1 is MGHDK and CDR2 SYGVNS. V shed 5 bases and J shed 1 base, with 8 bases lying between them. The CDR3 sequence: CASSKDGTNEKLFF. The CDR3 bases are TGTGCCAGCAGTAAGGACGGAACTAATGAAAAACTGTTTTTT.

The chain joins TRBV18 to TRBJ1-1; D unclear. Germline V gene lookup returns CDR1 KGHSH and CDR2 LQKENI. This CDR3 has 14 residues. V was trimmed by 0 bases and J by 0 bases, leaving 5 bases between them. In DNA, the CDR3 is TGTGCCAGCTCACCACCCACACTGAACACTGAAGCTTTCTTT. The encoded protein is CASSPPTLNTEAFF. Together with reference TRBV18 and TRBJ1-1, the CDR3 gives the full variable domain: NAGVMQNPRHLVRRRGQEARLRCSPMKGHSHVYWYRQLPEEGLKFMVYLQKENIIDESGMPKERFSAEFPKEGPSILRIQQVVRGDSAAYFCASSPPTLNTEAFFGQGTRLTVV.

This chain links TRBV6-6 with TRBJ2-7, with D maybe TRBD1 (6 bases). In germline, CDR1 is MNHNY, CDR2 SVGAGI (reference sequence). The germline V and J ends were trimmed by 4 bases and 2 bases, with 9 bases remaining between them. This CDR3 spans 13 amino acids. CDR3 sequence: CASSSQGTYEQYF. Here the CDR3 DNA reads TGTGCCAGCAGTTCACAGGGAACCTACGAGCAGTACTTC.

V is TRBV29-1 and J is TRBJ1-1; D gene uncertain. The V gene's germline CDR1 is SQVTM and CDR2 ANQGSEA. Trimming stripped 7 bases from V and 0 bases from J, with 6 bases between. This CDR3 spans 11 amino acids. The CDR3 nucleotides read TGCAGCGCGACGATGAACACTGAAGCTTTCTTT. Translation: CSATMNTEAFF.

The V call is TRBV29-1, the J call TRBJ1-1, with D possibly being TRBD1 (6 bases). Trimming took 2 bases from V and 3 from J, leaving 13 bases between them. This CDR3 is built from 14 residues. The germline V gene has CDR1 SQVTM and CDR2 ANQGSEA. The CDR3 here is CSVERAGEDTEAFF. The CDR3 region has the DNA TGCAGCGTTGAACGGGCAGGGGAAGACACTGAAGCTTTCTTT.

The chain joins TRBV7-9 to TRBJ1-2, with TRBD1 matching 7 bases. Trimming removed 4 bases from V and 8 bases from J; junction bases left unmatched: 25. CDR1 is SEHNR, CDR2 FQNEAQ, per germline (reference sequence). This CDR3 has 19 residues. The CDR3 coding sequence is TGTGCCAGCAGCTCTCCGGGGGGGCAAACGACAGGGCCTTTGGGGGGCTACACCTTC. This codes for CASSSPGGQTTGPLGGYTF.

The gene calls are TRBV27 and TRBJ2-5, with TRBD2 matching over 14 bases. The CDR3 loop spans 16 amino acids. V was clipped by 8 bases and J by 2 bases; unmatched bases: 7. Germline-derived CDR1 and CDR2 are MNHEY and SMNVEV (reference sequence). For the CDR3, the DNA is TGTGCCAGCTCACGGACTAGCGGGGGGACGCAAGAGACCCAGTACTTC. It specifies CASSRTSGGTQETQYF.